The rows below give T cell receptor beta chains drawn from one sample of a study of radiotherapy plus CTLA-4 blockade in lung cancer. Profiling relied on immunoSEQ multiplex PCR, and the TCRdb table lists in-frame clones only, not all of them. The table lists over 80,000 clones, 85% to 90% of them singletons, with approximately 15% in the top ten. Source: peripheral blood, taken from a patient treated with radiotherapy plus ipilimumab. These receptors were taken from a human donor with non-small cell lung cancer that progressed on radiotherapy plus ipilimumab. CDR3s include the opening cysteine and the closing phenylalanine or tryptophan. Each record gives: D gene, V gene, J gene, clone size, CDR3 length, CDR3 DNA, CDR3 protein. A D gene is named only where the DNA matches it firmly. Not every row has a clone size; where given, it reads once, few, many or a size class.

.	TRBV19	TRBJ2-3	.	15	TGTGCCAGTAGTATAGATCGCAATTGGGGGGATACGCAGTATTTT	CASSIDRNWGDTQYF
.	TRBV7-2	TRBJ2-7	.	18	TGTGCCAGCAGCCCCGCTCCCGGCGGGACATTACGAGCCTACGAGCAGTACTTC	CASSPAPGGTLRAYEQYF
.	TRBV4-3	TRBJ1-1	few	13	TGCGCCAGCAGCCAAATAGTGAACACTGAAGCTTTCTTT	CASSQIVNTEAFF
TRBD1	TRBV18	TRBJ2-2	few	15	TGTGCCAGCGCACGACAGGGTGCGAACACCGGGGAGCTGTTTTTT	CASARQGANTGELFF
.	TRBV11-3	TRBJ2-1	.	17	TGTGCCAGCAGCCAGGGACTCGGGCTTTCTTCCTACAATGAGCAGTTCTTC	CASSQGLGLSSYNEQFF
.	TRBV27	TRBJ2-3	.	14	TGTGCCAGCAGTTTTATAAGTGGGATCTCTACGCAGTATTTT	CASSFISGISTQYF
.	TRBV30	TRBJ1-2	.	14	TGTGCCTGGAGTGGCCAATCGACCCGCTATGGCTACACCTTC	CAWSGQSTRYGYTF
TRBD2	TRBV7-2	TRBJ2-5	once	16	TGTGCCAGCAGCCGGCTGACTAGCGGGGGCCAAGAGACCCAGTACTTC	CASSRLTSGGQETQYF
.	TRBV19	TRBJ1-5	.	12	TGTGCCAGTAGTATATACGATCAGCCCCAGCATTTT	CASSIYDQPQHF
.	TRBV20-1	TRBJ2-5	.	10	TGCAGTGCGCGGAAAGAGACCCAGTACTTC	CSARKETQYF
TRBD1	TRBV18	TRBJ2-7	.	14	TGTGCCAGCTCACCACAGGGACAGGGGTTCGAGCAGTACTTC	CASSPQGQGFEQYF
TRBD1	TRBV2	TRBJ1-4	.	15	TGTGCCAGCAGTGTAGGGGGACAGGATAATGAAAAACTGTTTTTT	CASSVGGQDNEKLFF
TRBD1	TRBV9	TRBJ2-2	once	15	TGTGCCAGCAGCCCCGTTGGAACAGGGGCCGGGGAGCTGTTTTTT	CASSPVGTGAGELFF
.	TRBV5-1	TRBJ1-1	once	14	TGCGCCAGCAGCTTCGGCACCCGAACGACTGAAGCTTTCTTT	CASSFGTRTTEAFF
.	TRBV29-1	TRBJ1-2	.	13	TGCAGCGTTGATCCCCTGGGGGGTCCTGGCTACACCTTC	CSVDPLGGPGYTF
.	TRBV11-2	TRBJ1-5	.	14	TGTGCCAGCAGCCTACGGACAGGCAATCAGCCCCAGCATTTT	CASSLRTGNQPQHF
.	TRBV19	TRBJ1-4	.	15	TGTGCCAGTAGCCCCCCGGGGGCAACTAATGAAAAACTGTTTTTT	CASSPPGATNEKLFF
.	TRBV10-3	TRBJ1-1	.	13	TGTGCCATCAACAGACAAAAGTGGACTGAAGCTTTCTTT	CAINRQKWTEAFF
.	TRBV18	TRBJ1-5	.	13	TGTGCCAGCTCACCAGGGCAATATCAGCCCCAGCATTTT	CASSPGQYQPQHF
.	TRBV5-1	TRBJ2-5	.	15	TGCGCCAGCAAAAACCTTAGGGGGAGCCAAGAGACCCAGTACTTC	CASKNLRGSQETQYF
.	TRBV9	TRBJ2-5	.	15	TGTGCCAGCAGCCCGTGGGTAGGCCCGGGACAGACCCAGTACTTC	CASSPWVGPGQTQYF
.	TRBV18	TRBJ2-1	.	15	TGTGCCAGCTCACCGGGGCCGAGCTCCTACAATGAGCAGTTCTTC	CASSPGPSSYNEQFF
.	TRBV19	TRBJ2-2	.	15	TGTGCCAGTACGTCTGGGCCAGCGAACACCGGGGAGCTGTTTTTT	CASTSGPANTGELFF
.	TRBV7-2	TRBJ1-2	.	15	TGTGCCAGCAGCTCGAGACAGGTCCGGGGGTATGGCTACACCTTC	CASSSRQVRGYGYTF
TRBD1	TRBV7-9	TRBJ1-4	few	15	TGTGCCAGCAGCTCCCTTGAGGGGGCGGGAGAAAAACTGTTTTTT	CASSSLEGAGEKLFF
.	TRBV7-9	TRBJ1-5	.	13	TGTGCCAGCAGCACCGACGGCAATCAGCCCCAGCATTTT	CASSTDGNQPQHF
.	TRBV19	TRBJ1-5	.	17	TGTGCCAGTAGTATAGGGGGGGGGCTTGGAAGCAATCAGCCCCAGCATTTT	CASSIGGGLGSNQPQHF
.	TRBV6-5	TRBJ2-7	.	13	TGTGCCAGCAGTTACAGAGCGGACTACGAGCAGTACTTC	CASSYRADYEQYF
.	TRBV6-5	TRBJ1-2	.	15	TGTGCCAGCAGCTCCCGGGAGGGGGTTAACTATGGCTACACCTTC	CASSSREGVNYGYTF
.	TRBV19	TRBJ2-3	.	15	TGTGCCAGTAGCCCCGAACCTAATCCCACAGATACGCAGTATTTT	CASSPEPNPTDTQYF
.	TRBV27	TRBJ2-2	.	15	TGTGCCAGCAGTTTGCGGGGCCCAGGCACCGGGGAGCTGTTTTTT	CASSLRGPGTGELFF
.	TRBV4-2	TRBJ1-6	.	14	TGTGCCAGCAGCACGGGAACGGGCAGTTCACCCCTCCACTTT	CASSTGTGSSPLHF
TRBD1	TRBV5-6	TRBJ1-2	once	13	TGTGCCAGCAGCACCCAGGGGGGACGCGGCTACACCTTC	CASSTQGGRGYTF
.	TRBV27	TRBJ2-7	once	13	TGTGCCAGCAGTTTGGGACACCCCTACGAGCAGTACTTC	CASSLGHPYEQYF
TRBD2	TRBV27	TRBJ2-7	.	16	TGTGCCAGCAGCACACTATCAGGGACTAGTAGCGGCGAGCAGTACTTC	CASSTLSGTSSGEQYF
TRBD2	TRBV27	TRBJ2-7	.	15	TGTGCCAGCAGCGATAGCGGGAGGGCCACCTACGAGCAGTACTTC	CASSDSGRATYEQYF
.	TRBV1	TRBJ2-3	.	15	TGCACCAGCCCCTCTAGCGGGGCTGGCACAGATACGCAGTATTTT	CTSPSSGAGTDTQYF
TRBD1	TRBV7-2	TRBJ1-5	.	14	TGTGCCAGCAGCTCGACAGGGGTCAATCAGCCCCAGCATTTT	CASSSTGVNQPQHF
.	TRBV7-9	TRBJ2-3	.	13	TGTGCCAGCAACCCCTTCGGGACAGATACGCAGTATTTT	CASNPFGTDTQYF
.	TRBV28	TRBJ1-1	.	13	TGTGCCAGCACCCTCCCCATGAACACTGAAGCTTTCTTT	CASTLPMNTEAFF
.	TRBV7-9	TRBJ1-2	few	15	TGTGCCAGCAGCTTTGCAGGCTCCCCGGGATACGGCTACACCTTC	CASSFAGSPGYGYTF
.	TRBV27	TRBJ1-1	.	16	TGTGCCAGCAGCCCTACCCCATGGCGGACTAACACTGAAGCTTTCTTT	CASSPTPWRTNTEAFF
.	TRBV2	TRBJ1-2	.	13	TGTGCCAGCACCTCATACCCAGGGGAAGACTACACCTTC	CASTSYPGEDYTF
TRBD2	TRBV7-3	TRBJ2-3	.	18	TGTGCCAGCAGCCTAACCGGAGGACTAGCGGGGGGCACAGATACGCAGTATTTT	CASSLTGGLAGGTDTQYF